This TCR beta chain was retrieved from a study of T cell responses to AZD1222 COVID-19 vaccine. Study results and caveats: Across the whole spike, CD4 TCRs peaked at regions 160-218 and 743-854.

Data came from immunoSEQ multiplex PCR; TCRdb stores just in-frame clones and leaves some out. The table records 53,000 or so clones, about four fifths of them present only once. As regards this clone: The antigen is unknown.

CDR3 size: 15 residues. Trimming removed 2 bases from V and 8 bases from J, with 16 bases in between. The V gene's germline CDR1 is SGHRS and CDR2 YFSETQ. This chain uses TRBV5-1 with TRBJ1-4; a possible D gene is TRBD1 (6 bases). The source of this sequence is an adult in good health. The sequences come from peripheral blood, collected on day 0 of AZD1222 vaccination. CDR3 region: CASSFTGTTGEKLFF. DNA for the CDR3: TGCGCCAGCAGCTTCACAGGGACGACTGGAGAAAAACTGTTTTTT.